This passage covers 32 T cell receptor beta chains from one sample sequenced in a study of cytotoxic CD8 clonotypes in ibrutinib-treated CLL. The data were produced by immunoSEQ multiplex PCR, yet TCRdb's version contains in-frame clones alone and is incomplete. The table has fewer than 150,000 clones, 84% seen once; the top ten hold about 3.5%. This specimen consisted of PBMCs, obtained after 24 months of ibrutinib treatment. The receptors come from a human donor with chronic lymphocytic leukemia.

This sequence joins TRBV5-6 and TRBJ1-3; the D gene is possibly TRBD1 (5 bases). V shed 4 bases and J shed 0 bases, with 14 bases lying between them. Germline CDR1 reads SGHDT; CDR2 reads YYEEEE. The CDR3 totals 16 residues. CDR3 bases: TGTGCCAGCAGCCCCCCCGGGGGGAGCTCTGGAAACACCATATATTTT. Its translation: CASSPPGGSSGNTIYF. Looking up the rest from reference TRBV5-6 and TRBJ1-3 gives the full variable domain: DAGVTQSPTHLIKTRGQQVTLRCSPKSGHDTVSWYQQALGQGPQFIFQYYEEEERQRGNFPDRFSGHQFPNYSSELNVNALLLGDSALYLCASSPPGGSSGNTIYFGEGSWLTVV.

The chain is built from TRBV19 and TRBJ1-5; D may be TRBD1 (6 bases). Deletions cut 5 bases from V and 0 bases from J, with 14 bases between. The CDR3 contains 16 residues. From germline, CDR1 is LNHDA and CDR2 SQIVND (reference sequence). The CDR3 protein is CASSGPGVYSNQPQHF. In nucleotides, the CDR3 is TGTGCCAGTAGTGGACCAGGGGTCTATAGCAATCAGCCCCAGCATTTT. The full variable domain, its missing parts supplied by reference TRBV19 and TRBJ1-5, is DGGITQSPKYLFRKEGQNVTLSCEQNLNHDAMYWYRQDPGQGLRLIYYSQIVNDFQKGDIAEGYSVSREKKESFPLTVTSAQKNPTAFYLCASSGPGVYSNQPQHFGDGTRLSIL.

In this sample, this clone turned up once. The J gene is TRBJ1-3, the V gene TRBV30; tentatively, D is TRBD1 (6 bases). Germline V gives CDR1 GTSNPN, CDR2 SVGIG (reference sequence). Trimming pared 3 bases from V and 2 bases from J, leaving 20 bases between. The CDR3 runs to 17 residues. The CDR3 reads CAWSPGTPGAAGNTIYF. The CDR3 DNA reads TGTGCCTGGAGCCCCGGGACACCAGGGGCGGCTGGAAACACCATATATTTT.

The genes are TRBV11-2 and TRBJ1-6, with D tentatively TRBD1 (6 bases). The CDR3 extends over 16 amino acids. Trimming pared 1 base from V and 6 bases from J, leaving 13 bases between. CDR1 and CDR2 (germline): SGHAT, FQNNGV. The CDR3: CASSLGRSRGNSPLHF. The CDR3 nucleotides are TGTGCCAGCAGCTTAGGCCGGAGCAGGGGTAATTCACCCCTCCACTTT. The full variable domain, its missing parts supplied by reference TRBV11-2 and TRBJ1-6, is EAGVAQSPRYKIIEKRQSVAFWCNPISGHATLYWYQQILGQGPKLLIQFQNNGVVDDSQLPKDRFSAERLKGVDSTLKIQPAKLEDSAVYLCASSLGRSRGNSPLHFGNGTRLTVT.

The rearrangement links TRBV6-6 to TRBJ2-7, with D tentatively TRBD1 (6 bases). Trimming pared 8 bases from V and 7 bases from J, leaving 12 bases between. Germline V lookup: CDR1 MNHNY, CDR2 SVGAGI (reference sequence). CDR3 size: 11 residues. The CDR3 nucleotides read TGTGCCAGCCGAGGGGGAAGGGAGCAGTACTTC. Its protein is CASRGGREQYF.

The chain has TRBV10-1 and TRBJ2-1; 7 nucleotides line up with TRBD2. Germline V CDR1 and CDR2: WNHNN, SYGVQD (reference sequence). CDR3 size: 15 residues. J lost 0 bases, V lost 5 bases, and 4 bases had no gene match. CDR3: CASSSGASSYNEQFF. CDR3 coding DNA: TGCGCCAGCAGTAGCGGGGCAAGCTCCTACAATGAGCAGTTCTTC.

The chain employs TRBV5-1 and TRBJ2-3, with 8 bases aligning to TRBD1. J was trimmed by 4 bases and V by 4 bases; bases with no gene match: 11. The CDR3 has 16 residues. The V gene's germline CDR1 is SGHRS and CDR2 YFSETQ. CDR3: CASSPSRTGTADTQYF. CDR3 nucleotide sequence: TGCGCCAGCAGCCCCTCCCGGACAGGGACGGCAGATACGCAGTATTTT. The entire variable domain, with the rest obtained from reference TRBV5-1 and TRBJ2-3, is as follows: KAGVTQTPRYLIKTRGQQVTLSCSPISGHRSVSWYQQTPGQGLQFLFEYFSETQRNKGNFPGRFSGRQFSNSRSEMNVSTLELGDSALYLCASSPSRTGTADTQYFGPGTRLTVL.

This clone has only a few counts. The same CDR3 also results from other DNA sequences found in this sample. The CDR3 bases are TGTGCCTGGAAGAGGACAGGCACAGATACGCAGTATTTT. As protein: CAWKRTGTDTQYF. The chain uses TRBV30 and TRBJ2-3; possibly TRBD1 for D (6 bases). The CDR3 has 13 amino acids. V was trimmed by 4 bases and J by 1 base, leaving 9 bases between them. CDR1 and CDR2 (germline): GTSNPN, SVGIG (reference sequence).

This chain joins TRBV28 and TRBJ1-2, with D maybe TRBD1 (5 bases). The germline CDR1 and CDR2 sequences are MDHEN and SYDVKM. The CDR3 runs 11 residues. Trimming took off 11 bases at V and 4 bases at J, with 11 bases between the two ends. DNA of the CDR3: TGTGCCGGCGAGAGGGGCTATGGCTACACCTTC. Translation: CAGERGYGYTF.

This clone was seen a few times. The V gene is TRBV10-2, the J gene TRBJ2-2; D is undetermined. CDR1 WSHSY and CDR2 SAAADI come from the germline V gene. The CDR3 is 12 amino acids. V was trimmed by 9 bases and J by 5 bases, leaving 10 bases between them. CDR3 amino acids: CASLKATGELFF. The CDR3 DNA sequence: TGCGCCAGTCTAAAGGCTACCGGGGAGCTGTTTTTT.

This clone was counted between two and nine times. This chain uses TRBV25-1 with TRBJ1-2; a weak D match, TRBD1 (6 bases). The CDR3 has 13 residues. V gave up 6 bases and J gave up 7 bases, with 15 bases separating them. Looked up from germline, CDR1 is MGHDK and CDR2 is SYGVNS. CDR3 sequence: CASREEGGPGYTF. CDR3 bases: TGTGCCAGCAGGGAAGAGGGGGGGCCTGGCTACACCTTC.

The chain joins TRBV13 to TRBJ1-5; D gene uncertain. The V and J ends lost 5 bases and 2 bases respectively, with 13 bases between them. Germline loops: CDR1 PRHDT, CDR2 FYEKMQ (reference sequence). The CDR3 spans 15 residues. CDR3 amino acids: CASSLRIRGNQPQHF. CDR3 sequence (DNA): TGTGCCAGCAGCCTAAGGATTAGAGGCAATCAGCCCCAGCATTTT.

This sequence joins TRBV2 and TRBJ2-7, with TRBD1 matching 9 bases. CDR3 size: 13 residues. Germline loops: CDR1 SNHLY, CDR2 FYNNEI. V trimming: 9 bases; J trimming: 11 bases; junction bases outside the gene matches: 14. For the CDR3, the DNA is TGTGCCAGTCGGGACAGGGCGCCGGAACAAGAGTACTTC. Protein sequence: CASRDRAPEQEYF.

This sequence joins TRBV4-2 and TRBJ1-2; TRBD1 matches 9 bases. Germline values: CDR1 LGHNA, CDR2 YNFKEQ. This CDR3 has 16 amino acids. V was clipped by 2 bases and J by 5 bases; unmatched bases: 9. CDR3 residues: CASSQNLGQGSYGYTF. The CDR3 bases are TGTGCCAGCAGCCAAAACCTCGGACAGGGGAGTTATGGCTACACCTTC.

The chain couples TRBV5-4 to TRBJ2-3; the D gene could be TRBD1 or TRBD2 (5 bases each). The germline V gene has CDR1 SGHNT and CDR2 YYREEE (reference sequence). The CDR3 is 15 residues long. Deletions cut 3 bases from V and 0 bases from J, with 11 bases between. The chain's CDR3 is CASSSGGPSTDTQYF. The CDR3, as DNA: TGTGCCAGCAGCTCTGGGGGTCCGAGCACAGATACGCAGTATTTT.

This clone appeared a single time. This chain links TRBV7-9 with TRBJ2-1; 13 nucleotides match TRBD2. After removal of 5 bases from V and 3 bases from J, the junction contained 4 bases not matched to a gene. CDR1 is SEHNR, CDR2 FQNEAQ, per germline (reference sequence). The CDR3 length is 16 residues. The CDR3: CASSARTSGGYNEQFF. CDR3 coding DNA: TGTGCCAGCAGCGCACGGACTAGCGGGGGCTACAATGAGCAGTTCTTC.

The chain has TRBV2 and TRBJ2-3; D is ambiguous. The CDR3 loop spans 15 amino acids. The V gene's germline CDR1 is SNHLY and CDR2 FYNNEI. Deletions cut 4 bases from V and 2 bases from J, with 13 bases between. CDR3 DNA sequence: TGTGCCAGCAGTGCGGCAGTATCCTTCACAGATACGCAGTATTTT. Its translation is CASSAAVSFTDTQYF.

The rearrangement links TRBV5-1 to TRBJ1-5, with D maybe TRBD1 (5 bases). V was shortened by 0 bases and J by 5 bases, with 9 bases between the two germline ends. CDR1 SGHRS and CDR2 YFSETQ come from the germline V gene. The CDR3 has 14 amino acids. This CDR3 reads CASSLGQGHQPQHF. CDR3 coding DNA: TGCGCCAGCAGCTTGGGTCAGGGCCATCAGCCCCAGCATTTT.

V usage is TRBV6-5 and J usage is TRBJ2-7; 14 bases are a match to TRBD2. The germline gives CDR1 MNHEY, CDR2 SVGAGI. The CDR3 loop spans 16 amino acids. V was pared by 8 bases and J by 3 bases, with 9 bases of the junction left unmatched. The CDR3 DNA reads TGTGCCAGCCGTTCCGGGACTAGCGGGGGAAGCTACGAGCAGTACTTC. Translating it yields CASRSGTSGGSYEQYF.

The chain employs TRBV30 and TRBJ1-2; possibly TRBD1 for D (5 bases). Trimming stripped 3 bases from V and 6 bases from J, with 20 bases between. This CDR3 is 15 amino acids long. CDR1 and CDR2 (germline): GTSNPN, SVGIG (reference sequence). CDR3 DNA: TGTGCCTGGAGCCTCACGGGACGCGTAGGAGATGGCTACACCTTC. Encoded protein: CAWSLTGRVGDGYTF.

J is TRBJ2-2 and V is TRBV29-1; D might be TRBD1 or TRBD2, each matching 6 bases. V gave up 3 bases and J gave up 6 bases, with 14 bases separating them. Germline V lookup: CDR1 SQVTM, CDR2 ANQGSEA. The CDR3 length is 14 residues. The CDR3 sequence: CSVEFPRGAGELFF. The CDR3 coding sequence is TGCAGCGTTGAGTTCCCGAGGGGGGCCGGGGAGCTGTTTTTT.

The V and J genes are TRBV13 and TRBJ1-2, with TRBD1 matching 7 bases. This CDR3 is built from 15 residues. With 5 bases clipped from V and 1 base from J, the junction kept 7 bases outside the gene matches. Germline values: CDR1 PRHDT, CDR2 FYEKMQ (reference sequence). Here the CDR3 DNA reads TGTGCCAGCAGCCCGAGGGACAGACTTAACTATGGCTACACCTTC. Its protein is CASSPRDRLNYGYTF.

V usage is TRBV15 and J usage is TRBJ2-5, with D tentatively TRBD2 (6 bases). Trimming left V 5 bases short and J 3 bases short, with 13 bases between. Germline V lookup: CDR1 LNHNV, CDR2 YYDKDF (reference sequence). This CDR3 contains 14 residues. The CDR3 sequence is CATSHARGEETQYF. DNA of the CDR3: TGTGCCACCAGCCACGCGCGCGGGGAAGAGACCCAGTACTTC. Variable domain in full (rest from reference TRBV15 and TRBJ2-5): DAMVIQNPRYQVTQFGKPVTLSCSQTLNHNVMYWYQQKSSQAPKLLFHYYDKDFNNEADTPDNFQSRRPNTSFCFLDIRSPGLGDTAMYLCATSHARGEETQYFGPGTRLLVL.

This clone was seen only once. This chain joins TRBV6-4 and TRBJ2-7, with D possibly TRBD1 on 6 matching bases. The CDR3 loop spans 16 amino acids. CDR1 and CDR2 from the germline V gene are MRHNA and SNTAGT. V was pared by 6 bases and J by 6 bases, with 24 bases between. The CDR3 DNA reads TGTGCCAGCAGGAGACCGTTGGGACACCCCCACCTCGAGCAGTACTTC. Its translation: CASRRPLGHPHLEQYF.

V usage is TRBV29-1 and J usage is TRBJ2-6; no firm D call. Germline V gene data show CDR1 as SQVTM and CDR2 as ANQGSEA. Trimming pared 2 bases from V and 4 bases from J, leaving 9 bases between. The CDR3 loop spans 14 amino acids. Here the CDR3 DNA reads TGCAGCGTTGAATTACCCGCCGGGGCCAACGTCCTGACTTTC. It encodes CSVELPAGANVLTF. Drawing the rest from reference TRBV29-1 and TRBJ2-6, the complete variable domain is SAVISQKPSRDICQRGTSLTIQCQVDSQVTMMFWYRQQPGQSLTLIATANQGSEATYESGFVIDKFPISRPNLTFSTLTVSNMSPEDSSIYLCSVELPAGANVLTFGAGSRLTVL.

This clone was counted once. The chain employs TRBV5-1 and TRBJ1-1; 12 bases line up with TRBD1. Unmatched junction bases numbered 9, after V lost 4 bases and J lost 5 bases. In germline, CDR1 is SGHRS, CDR2 YFSETQ. This CDR3 spans 16 amino acids. This chain's CDR3 is CASSAGTGGAWTEAFF. The CDR3 DNA is TGCGCCAGCAGCGCCGGGACAGGGGGCGCCTGGACTGAAGCTTTCTTT.

This clone has a single count. This chain links TRBV7-8 with TRBJ1-1; TRBD1 aligns across 10 bases. Germline lookup yields CDR1 SGHVS and CDR2 FQNEAQ. CDR3 size: 17 residues. Trimming cost V 3 bases and J 2 bases; bases outside gene matches: 9. This CDR3 is CASSFWGTGVKNTEAFF. CDR3 nucleotides: TGTGCCAGCAGCTTCTGGGGGACAGGGGTCAAAAACACTGAAGCTTTCTTT.

The rearrangement joins TRBV30 to TRBJ1-1; D not resolved. Trimming left V 0 bases short and J 0 bases short, with 11 bases between. Germline loops: CDR1 GTSNPN, CDR2 SVGIG (reference sequence). CDR3 length: 15 amino acids. CDR3 nucleotides: TGTGCCTGGAGTGTTTCCTTCCCTTTGAACACTGAAGCTTTCTTT. Residues: CAWSVSFPLNTEAFF.

About this clone itself: This same CDR3 is encoded by further DNA sequences in the sample. The chain uses TRBV6-1 and TRBJ1-5; D not resolved. CDR3 size: 15 residues. Germline V CDR1 and CDR2: MNHNS, SASEGT. V was shortened by 1 base and J by 0 bases, with 7 bases between the two germline ends. The CDR3 nucleotides are TGTGCCAGCAGTGAAGGCCGATATAGCAATCAGCCCCAGCATTTT. Its protein product is CASSEGRYSNQPQHF.

V and J are TRBV10-1 and TRBJ2-3; D perhaps matches TRBD1 (5 bases). The CDR3 runs 14 residues. From germline, CDR1 is WNHNN and CDR2 SYGVQD (reference sequence). Trimming stripped 3 bases from V and 2 bases from J, with 9 bases between. DNA of the CDR3: TGCGCCAGCAGTGACGACAGCCCCACAGATACGCAGTATTTT. Amino acids: CASSDDSPTDTQYF.

The chain couples TRBV6-5 to TRBJ2-5, with D possibly TRBD1 on 7 matching bases. With 0 bases removed from V and 0 bases from J, the gap between germline ends came to 11 bases. The CDR3 length is 16 residues. Germline V CDR1 and CDR2: MNHEY, SVGAGI. The CDR3 DNA reads as TGTGCCAGCAGTTACTCAGCCAGGGGGGACCAAGAGACCCAGTACTTC. It is translated as CASSYSARGDQETQYF.

The chain combines TRBV21-1 with TRBJ2-7; TRBD2, as called in the table, went unchecked against the DNA. TRBV21-1 is classified as a pseudogene. The CDR3 is made up of 10 amino acids. CDR3 protein: CASSSRGQYF. CDR3 sequence (DNA): TGTGCCAGCAGCTCCCGGGGGCAGTACTTC.